This T cell receptor beta chain was found in a study of cytomegalovirus exposure and HLA in healthy donors. Though nominally healthy at sampling, donors likely had unrecorded immune exposures. This PCR relied on a set of 60 Vbeta primers and 13 Jbeta primers. This table comes from immunoSEQ multiplex PCR, and its TCRdb copy is limited to in-frame clones, with some not included. The sample carries approximately 170,000 clones, 65% to 70% recorded once. This clone was detected once. The CDR3 covers 13 residues. V shed 10 bases, J shed 7 bases, and the junction held 8 bases outside the gene matches. The V gene's germline CDR1 is MRHNA and CDR2 SNTAGT.

The sequence was collected from a woman under 30 in good health and CMV-seropositive. The sample was PBMCs. This chain uses TRBV6-4 with TRBJ2-1; 9 bases align to TRBD1. The CDR3 loop reads CATQRTGANEQFF. CDR3 in DNA: TGTGCCACCCAAAGGACAGGGGCTAATGAGCAGTTCTTC.